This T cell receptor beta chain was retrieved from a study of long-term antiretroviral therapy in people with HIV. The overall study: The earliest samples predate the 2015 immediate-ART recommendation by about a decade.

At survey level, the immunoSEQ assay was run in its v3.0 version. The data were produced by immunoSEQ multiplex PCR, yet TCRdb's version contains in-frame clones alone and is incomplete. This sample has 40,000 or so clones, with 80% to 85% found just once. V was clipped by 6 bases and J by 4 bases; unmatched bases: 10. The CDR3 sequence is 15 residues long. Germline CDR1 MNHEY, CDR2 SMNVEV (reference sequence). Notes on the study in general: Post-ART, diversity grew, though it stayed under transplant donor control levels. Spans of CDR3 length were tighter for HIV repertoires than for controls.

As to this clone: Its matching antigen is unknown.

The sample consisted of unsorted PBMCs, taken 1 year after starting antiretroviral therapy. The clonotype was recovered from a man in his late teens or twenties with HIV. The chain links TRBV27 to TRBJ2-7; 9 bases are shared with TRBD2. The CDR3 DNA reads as TGTGCCAGCAGCCTGACTAGCGGCTCCCGTTACGAGCAGTACTTC. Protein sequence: CASSLTSGSRYEQYF.